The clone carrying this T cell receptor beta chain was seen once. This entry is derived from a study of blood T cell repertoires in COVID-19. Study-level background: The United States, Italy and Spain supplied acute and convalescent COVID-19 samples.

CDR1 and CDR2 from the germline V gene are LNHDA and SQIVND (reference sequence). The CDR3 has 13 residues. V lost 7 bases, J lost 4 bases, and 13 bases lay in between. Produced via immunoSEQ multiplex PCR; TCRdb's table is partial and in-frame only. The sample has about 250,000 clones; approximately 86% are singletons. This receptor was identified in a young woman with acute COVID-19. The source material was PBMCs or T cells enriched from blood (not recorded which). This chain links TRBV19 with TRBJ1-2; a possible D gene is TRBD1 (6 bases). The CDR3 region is CASTPVGAYGYTF. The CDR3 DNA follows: TGTGCCAGTACCCCGGTGGGGGCCTATGGCTACACCTTC.